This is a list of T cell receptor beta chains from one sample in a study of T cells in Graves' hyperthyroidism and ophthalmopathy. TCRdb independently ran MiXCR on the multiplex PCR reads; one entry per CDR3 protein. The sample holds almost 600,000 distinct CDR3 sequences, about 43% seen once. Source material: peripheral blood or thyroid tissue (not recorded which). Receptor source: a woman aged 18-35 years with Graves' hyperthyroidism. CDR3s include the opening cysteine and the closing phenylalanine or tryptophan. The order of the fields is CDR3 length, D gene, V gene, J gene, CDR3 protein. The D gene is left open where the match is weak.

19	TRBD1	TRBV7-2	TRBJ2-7	CASSLAGTGGLRSSYEQYF
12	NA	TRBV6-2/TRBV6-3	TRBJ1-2	CASTNSNYGYTF
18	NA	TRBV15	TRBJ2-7	CATSRGRGGDTVTYEQYF
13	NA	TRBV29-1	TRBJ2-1	CSVDGRGYNEQFF
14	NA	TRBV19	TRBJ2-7	CASSPGGTPYEQYF
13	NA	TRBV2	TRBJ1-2	CASSATGTSGYTF
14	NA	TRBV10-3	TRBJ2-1	CAIRDSNEGNEQFF
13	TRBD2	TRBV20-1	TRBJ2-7	CSARASGRGEQYF
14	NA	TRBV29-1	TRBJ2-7	CSVDGQIPYNEQYF
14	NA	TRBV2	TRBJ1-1	CASIRLGMNTEAFF
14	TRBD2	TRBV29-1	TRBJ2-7	CSSEGTSGSYEQYF
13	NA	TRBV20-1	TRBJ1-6	CSARGTFWSPLHF
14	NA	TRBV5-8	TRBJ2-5	CASSFGGAWETQYF
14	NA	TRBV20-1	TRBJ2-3	CSASDYLMGDTQYF
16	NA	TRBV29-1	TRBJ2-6	CSVRQGGISGANVLTF
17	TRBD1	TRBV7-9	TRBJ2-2	CASTSRSGQGATGELFF
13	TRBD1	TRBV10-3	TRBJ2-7	CAISGTRTGGLYF
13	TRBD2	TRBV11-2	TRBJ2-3	CASRQGLADTQYF
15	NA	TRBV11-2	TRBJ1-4	CASSSMTRSNEKLFF
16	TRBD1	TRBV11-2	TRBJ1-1	CASSLDSGQGGTEAFF
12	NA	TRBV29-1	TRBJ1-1	CSGGDGYTEAFF
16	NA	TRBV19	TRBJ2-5	CASSAYRLGIDETQYF
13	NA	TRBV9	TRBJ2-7	CASSVEKKGEQYF
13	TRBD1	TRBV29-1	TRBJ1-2	CSVQPGQGGGHTF
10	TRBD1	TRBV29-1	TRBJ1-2	CSVRAGGFVF
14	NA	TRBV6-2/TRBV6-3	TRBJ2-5	CASSYPPRPETQYF
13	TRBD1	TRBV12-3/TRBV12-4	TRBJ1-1	CASSNRGQTEAFF
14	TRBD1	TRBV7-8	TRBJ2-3	CASSFRDSPDTQYF
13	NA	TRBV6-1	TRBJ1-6	CASSQGEDSPLHF
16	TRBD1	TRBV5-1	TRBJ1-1	CASSLVPTGDFAEAFF
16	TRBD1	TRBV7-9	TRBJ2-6	CASSSSGREGATVEAF
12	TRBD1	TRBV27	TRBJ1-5	CASSSQGKPQHF
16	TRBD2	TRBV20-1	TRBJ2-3	CSARETGLAATDTQYF
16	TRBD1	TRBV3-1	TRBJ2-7	CASSQTGTGGSYEQYF
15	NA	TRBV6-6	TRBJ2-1	CASSVGTAGNNEQFF
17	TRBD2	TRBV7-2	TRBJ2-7	CASSSRPGTSEAYEQYF
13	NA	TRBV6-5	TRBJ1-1	CASSYRMNTEAFF
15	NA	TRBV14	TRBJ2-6	CASSQWGVGANVLTF
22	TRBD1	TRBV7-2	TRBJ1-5	CASSPRQGLGTEAQRGRQPQHF
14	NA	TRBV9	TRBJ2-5	CASSPRASPETQYF
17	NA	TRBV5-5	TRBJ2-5	CASRGTTSSPYQETQYF
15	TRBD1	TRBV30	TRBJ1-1	CAWSVQGQMNTEAFF
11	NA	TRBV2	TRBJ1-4	CASRTSGDLFF
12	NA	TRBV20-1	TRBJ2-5	CSAVGSGETQYF
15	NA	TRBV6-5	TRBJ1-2	CASSYSRGTGYGYTF
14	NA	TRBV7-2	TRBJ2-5	CASSEGGGPETQYF
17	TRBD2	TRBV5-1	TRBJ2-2	CASSSPGTSRVAGELFF
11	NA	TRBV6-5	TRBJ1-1	CASSYSTGTFF
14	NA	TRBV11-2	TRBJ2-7	CASPRAVSSYEQYF
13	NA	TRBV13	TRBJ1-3	CASSSLSGNTIYF
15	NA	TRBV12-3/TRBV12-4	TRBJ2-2	CASCPFGGRSGELFF
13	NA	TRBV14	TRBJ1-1	CASSYLGPTEAFF
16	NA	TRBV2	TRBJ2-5	CASSEGGSWGQETQYF
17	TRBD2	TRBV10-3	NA	CAIGKLGLADNYNEQFF